Presented here are 14 T cell receptor beta chains from one specimen sequenced in a study of PD-1 blockade in classical Hodgkin lymphoma. Some clones are missing from TCRdb's copy, which holds only in-frame ones; the method was immunoSEQ multiplex PCR. The sample contains about 27,000 clones, 55% to 85% of which appear only once. Time point reported: cycle 4 day 1 (C4D1), after 5 to 7 weeks of nivolumab. Every one of the patients relapsed after autologous stem cell transplantation (brentuximab vedotin exposure was variable). The sequencing here drew on peripheral blood mononuclear cells (PBMCs), taken before the fourth cycle of nivolumab. The source is a human donor with classical Hodgkin lymphoma.

V and J are TRBV6-5 and TRBJ1-1; 7 bases map to TRBD1. The junction had 3 bases not matched to a gene; V was cut back by 0 bases and J by 2 bases. Germline CDR1 is MNHEY and CDR2 is SVGAGI. The CDR3 has 15 amino acids. CDR3 coding DNA: TGTGCCAGCAGTTACTCAGGACAGGTCAACACTGAAGCTTTCTTT. It codes for CASSYSGQVNTEAFF.

This rearrangement joins TRBV7-2 to TRBJ2-5; TRBD1 matches at 7 bases. CDR3 length equals 15 residues. V was pared by 2 bases and J by 3 bases, with 6 bases of the junction left unmatched. The germline V gene encodes CDR1 SGHTA and CDR2 FQGNSA. The CDR3 nucleotides are TGTGCCAGCAGCTTAATCGGGACAGCAAAAGAGACCCAGTACTTC. It translates to CASSLIGTAKETQYF.

This clone came up once. The chain uses TRBV11-3 and TRBJ2-3; D not resolved. The germline CDR1 and CDR2 sequences are SGHNT and YENEEA. V gave up 1 base and J gave up 3 bases, with 8 bases separating them. The CDR3 contains 14 residues. CDR3 nucleotides: TGTGCCAGCAGCTTAGGATCTATTACAGATACGCAGTATTTT. Translated: CASSLGSITDTQYF. Together with reference TRBV11-3 and TRBJ2-3, the CDR3 gives the full variable domain: EAGVVQSPRYKIIEKKQPVAFWCNPISGHNTLYWYLQNLGQGPELLIRYENEEAVDDSQLPKDRFSAERLKGVDSTLKIQPAELGDSAVYLCASSLGSITDTQYFGPGTRLTVL.

Concerning this clone: Other DNA sequences within the sample encode an identical CDR3. This sequence joins TRBV19 and TRBJ2-7; 11 positions agree with TRBD2. The ends lost 4 bases at V and 2 bases at J; junction bases unmatched: 1. The CDR3 is 14 residues long. Germline CDR1 and CDR2: LNHDA and SQIVND (reference sequence). For the CDR3, the DNA is TGTGCCAGTAGTACGACTAGCGGGGCCTACGAGCAGTACTTC. Its translation is CASSTTSGAYEQYF.

V is TRBV30 and J is TRBJ1-2; the match to TRBD1 covers 10 bases. Germline trimming cut 3 bases from V and 7 bases from J; bases unmatched to any gene: 8. From germline, CDR1 is GTSNPN and CDR2 SVGIG (reference sequence). This CDR3 region has 14 residues. CDR3 sequence reads: CAWRGTGAGGGYTF. The CDR3, as DNA: TGTGCCTGGAGAGGGACAGGGGCAGGAGGTGGCTACACCTTC.

V and J are TRBV6-1 and TRBJ1-2; TRBD1 aligns across 7 bases. CDR3 length: 15 residues. Germline CDR1 MNHNS, CDR2 SASEGT. Trimming removed 3 bases from V and 2 bases from J; junction bases left unmatched: 6. CDR3 loop: CASSDQGGPNYGYTF. CDR3 bases: TGTGCCAGCAGTGATCAGGGGGGCCCCAACTATGGCTACACCTTC.

This clone turned up a few times. Other DNA sequences in this sample translate to the same CDR3. V usage is TRBV6-1 and J usage is TRBJ1-5; tentatively, D is TRBD1 (6 bases). The CDR3 extends over 13 amino acids. The ends were cut back, 4 bases at V and 5 bases at J, with 9 bases in the middle. Per germline, CDR1 MNHNS and CDR2 SASEGT. Here the CDR3 DNA reads TGTGCCAGCAGTGTGGAGGGGGATCAGCCCCAGCATTTT. Translation gives CASSVEGDQPQHF.

The chain carries TRBV28 and TRBJ2-5; D uncertain. The CDR3 is made up of 11 amino acids. Germline CDR1 is MDHEN and CDR2 is SYDVKM. Trimming left V 6 bases short and J 4 bases short, with 6 bases between. CDR3 in amino acids: CASRVLETQYF. CDR3 coding DNA: TGTGCCAGCAGGGTTCTAGAGACCCAGTACTTC.

This chain uses TRBV7-8 with TRBJ1-2; D remains ambiguous. The CDR3 has 15 amino acids. Germline V gene data show CDR1 as SGHVS and CDR2 as FQNEAQ. V lost 1 base to trimming and J lost 5 bases, with 14 bases between them. CDR3 in DNA: TGTGCCAGCAGCTTAGGGGTTTCACGCGTTTATGGCTACACCTTC. It yields the protein CASSLGVSRVYGYTF.

The chain couples TRBV4-2 to TRBJ1-5; no clear D gene. Trimming shortened V by 0 bases and J by 4 bases, and 16 bases separated the two germline ends. The length of the CDR3 is 17 residues. Germline V gives CDR1 LGHNA, CDR2 YNFKEQ. CDR3 residues: CASSQDELGSRNQPQHF. The CDR3 bases are TGTGCCAGCAGCCAAGATGAGCTCGGGTCGAGGAATCAGCCCCAGCATTTT.

The chain recombines TRBV27 with TRBJ2-7; D is unresolved. Germline V CDR1 and CDR2: MNHEY, SMNVEV (reference sequence). V lost 2 bases to trimming and J lost 2 bases, with 7 bases between them. There are 13 residues in the CDR3. CDR3 sequence (DNA): TGTGCCAGCAGTTTAGGCCCCCCCTACGAGCAGTACTTC. Translated: CASSLGPPYEQYF.

J is TRBJ2-1 and V is TRBV19; D is possibly TRBD1 or TRBD2 (6 bases each). The CDR3 totals 15 residues. Per germline, CDR1 LNHDA and CDR2 SQIVND (reference sequence). Trimming took off 7 bases at V and 5 bases at J, with 18 bases between the two ends. The CDR3 protein is CASTPEGGSNNEQFF. CDR3 in DNA: TGTGCCAGTACTCCCGAGGGGGGCAGCAACAATGAGCAGTTCTTC. The whole variable domain, remainder taken from reference TRBV19 and TRBJ2-1, is DGGITQSPKYLFRKEGQNVTLSCEQNLNHDAMYWYRQDPGQGLRLIYYSQIVNDFQKGDIAEGYSVSREKKESFPLTVTSAQKNPTAFYLCASTPEGGSNNEQFFGPGTRLTVL.

This chain uses TRBV14 with TRBJ2-2; 12 nucleotides match TRBD1. CDR3 size: 18 residues. J lost 7 bases, V lost 2 bases, and 11 bases had no gene match. Germline values: CDR1 SGHDN, CDR2 FVKESK. For the CDR3, the DNA is TGTGCCAGCAGCCAATTCCTGCCCGGGACAGGGGGCGGCGGGGAGCTGTTTTTT. Its protein is CASSQFLPGTGGGGELFF.

The rearrangement uses TRBV25-1 and TRBJ2-7; D could derive from TRBD1 or TRBD2 (5 bases each). The CDR3 contains 17 residues. V lost 4 bases and J 2 bases, leaving 21 bases between the germline ends. Per the germline V gene, CDR1 is MGHDK and CDR2 is SYGVNS. CDR3 region: CASSAPGRPPAPYEQYF. CDR3 sequence (DNA): TGTGCCAGCAGTGCGCCGGGACGTCCCCCGGCGCCCTACGAGCAGTACTTC.